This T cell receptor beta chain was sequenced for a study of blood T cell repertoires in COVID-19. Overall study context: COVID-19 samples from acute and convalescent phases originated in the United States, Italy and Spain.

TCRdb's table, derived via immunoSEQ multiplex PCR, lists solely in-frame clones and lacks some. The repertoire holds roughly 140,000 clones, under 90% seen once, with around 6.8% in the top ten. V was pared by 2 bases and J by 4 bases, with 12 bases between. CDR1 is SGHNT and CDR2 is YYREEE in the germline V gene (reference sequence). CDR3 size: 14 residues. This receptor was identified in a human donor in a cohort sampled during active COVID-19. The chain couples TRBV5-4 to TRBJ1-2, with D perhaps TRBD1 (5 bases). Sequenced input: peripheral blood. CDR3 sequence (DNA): TGTGCCAGCAGCTTCGGGACTTCCACCTATGGCTACACCTTC. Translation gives CASSFGTSTYGYTF.